The 17 T cell receptor beta chains below were found in one sample sequenced in a study of T-cell reconstitution after alpha-beta-depleted transplantation in children. Preparing the TCRbeta library involved the use of unique molecular identifiers. TCRdb used MiXCR to reprocess the PCR reads, holding one entry per CDR3 protein. The sample has under 450,000 distinct CDR3 sequences; 15% to 20% are singletons. The source was PBMCs, mostly from graft donor cells, collected 360 days after TCRalphabeta/CD19-depleted stem cell transplant. Receptor source: a boy in the first two years of life who had a stem cell transplant for Wiskott-Aldrich syndrome, so the T cells may come from the graft donor.

V gene TRBV6-1 combines with J gene TRBJ2-2, with TRBD1 as a possible D gene (5 bases). V was cut by 7 bases and J by 5 bases, with 17 bases left in between. The length of the CDR3 is 15 residues. The V gene's germline CDR1 is MNHNS and CDR2 SASEGT. The CDR3 sequence is CASTRFGHRTGELFF. CDR3 bases: TGTGCCAGCACCCGTTTTGGACATCGGACCGGGGAGCTGTTTTTT.

The gene calls are TRBV4-2 and TRBJ2-1; 7 nucleotides match TRBD2. The CDR3 covers 14 residues. Germline V gene lookup returns CDR1 LGHNA and CDR2 YNFKEQ. Germline trimming cut 10 bases from V and 2 bases from J; bases unmatched to any gene: 8. The chain's CDR3 is CAMSPGTTYNEQFF. The CDR3 nucleotides are TGTGCCATGAGCCCTGGGACTACCTACAATGAGCAGTTCTTC.

This clonotype was counted only a few times. This rearrangement joins TRBV13 to TRBJ2-7, with D unresolved. Trimming left V 6 bases short and J 0 bases short, with 21 bases between. Germline V gene data show CDR1 as PRHDT and CDR2 as FYEKMQ (reference sequence). This CDR3 comprises 17 residues. CDR3 region: CASSRTTQETFSYEQYF. The CDR3 DNA reads TGTGCCAGCAGTAGGACGACTCAAGAGACCTTCTCCTACGAGCAGTACTTC. The full variable domain, its missing parts supplied by reference TRBV13 and TRBJ2-7, is AAGVIQSPRHLIKEKRETATLKCYPIPRHDTVYWYQQGPGQDPQFLISFYEKMQSDKGSIPDRFSAQQFSDYHSELNMSSLELGDSALYFCASSRTTQETFSYEQYFGPGTRLTVT.

J is TRBJ2-1 and V is TRBV10-3, with TRBD2 matching over 7 bases. The CDR3 contains 13 residues. The J segment lost 10 bases and the V segment lost 6 bases, leaving 9 bases of the junction unmatched. Germline V lookup: CDR1 ENHRY, CDR2 SYGVKD. CDR3 in amino acids: CAISDGAGFEQFF. The CDR3 coding sequence is TGTGCCATCAGCGACGGAGCGGGGTTCGAGCAGTTCTTC.

This clonotype was detected many times. The chain uses TRBV5-1 and TRBJ2-1; TRBD1 is a possible D gene (5 bases). In germline, CDR1 is SGHRS, CDR2 YFSETQ. Trimming shortened V by 4 bases and J by 6 bases, and 14 bases separated the two germline ends. The CDR3 is made up of 14 amino acids. The CDR3 loop is CASSPVDSFNEQFF. The CDR3 region has the DNA TGCGCCAGCAGCCCAGTAGACAGTTTCAATGAGCAGTTCTTC.

This clonotype was observed at least ten times. The chain uses TRBV3-1 and TRBJ2-7; 10 bases are a match to TRBD1. This CDR3 spans 15 amino acids. Per the germline V gene, CDR1 is LGHDT and CDR2 is YNNKEL (reference sequence). With 4 bases clipped from V and 4 bases from J, the junction kept 7 bases outside the gene matches. CDR3 coding DNA: TGTGCCAGCAGCCCGCCTCGGGACAGGGGTTACGAGCAGTACTTC. Translating it yields CASSPPRDRGYEQYF.

The rearrangement links TRBV7-8 to TRBJ2-5; D not resolved. The germline V gene encodes CDR1 SGHVS and CDR2 FQNEAQ. The CDR3 totals 13 residues. V lost 5 bases and J 5 bases, leaving 12 bases between the germline ends. CDR3 sequence (DNA): TGTGCCAGCAGCCAACAGAGTCTTGAGACCCAGTACTTC. This translates into CASSQQSLETQYF.

This clonotype came up a few times. The chain uses TRBV5-1 and TRBJ2-1; D gene uncertain. With 5 bases removed from V and 8 bases from J, the gap between germline ends came to 17 bases. The germline V gene has CDR1 SGHRS and CDR2 YFSETQ. This CDR3 is 14 amino acids long. The CDR3: CASSWTWGEHEQFF. Written as DNA, the CDR3 is TGCGCCAGCAGTTGGACCTGGGGTGAGCATGAGCAGTTCTTC.

The chain uses TRBV29-1 and TRBJ2-5; D ambiguous. The CDR3 extends over 14 amino acids. Trimming took 4 bases from V and 5 from J, leaving 17 bases between them. Germline lookup yields CDR1 SQVTM and CDR2 ANQGSEA. The CDR3 nucleotides read TGCAGCGTTGCCCGTCTCCTGACCAGGGAGACCCAGTACTTC. This encodes CSVARLLTRETQYF.

This clonotype was counted between two and nine times. The chain joins TRBV5-6 to TRBJ1-1; D remains unclear. CDR1 and CDR2 from the germline V gene are SGHDT and YYEEEE. V was clipped by 2 bases and J by 1 base, with 6 bases between them. The CDR3 covers 13 residues. CDR3 protein: CASSFARNTEAFF. CDR3 DNA sequence: TGTGCCAGCAGCTTCGCTAGGAACACTGAAGCTTTCTTT.

This clonotype was counted only a few times. This chain joins TRBV5-1 and TRBJ2-1, with 12 bases lining up with TRBD2. CDR1 is SGHRS, CDR2 YFSETQ, per germline. This CDR3 is built from 17 residues. The V segment lost 4 bases and the J segment 9 bases; nucleotides outside the gene matches: 14. CDR3 bases: TGCGCCAGCAGCCCCCGACTAGCGGGAGTGGCAAGGTCTGAGCAGTTCTTC. It is translated as CASSPRLAGVARSEQFF. The entire variable domain, with the rest obtained from reference TRBV5-1 and TRBJ2-1, is as follows: KAGVTQTPRYLIKTRGQQVTLSCSPISGHRSVSWYQQTPGQGLQFLFEYFSETQRNKGNFPGRFSGRQFSNSRSEMNVSTLELGDSALYLCASSPRLAGVARSEQFFGPGTRLTVL.

V and J are TRBV24-1 and TRBJ2-3; either TRBD1 or TRBD2 may supply D (6 bases each). From germline, CDR1 is KGHDR and CDR2 SFDVKD. The CDR3 loop spans 15 amino acids. V gave up 3 bases and J gave up 0 bases, with 9 bases separating them. The CDR3, as DNA: TGTGCCACCAGTGATACAGGGACTAGCACAGATACGCAGTATTTT. Translated, it gives CATSDTGTSTDTQYF.

This clonotype was observed a few times. The rearrangement joins TRBV21-1 to TRBJ1-5; the table's D call, TRBD1, has no DNA check behind it. TRBV21-1 is given as a pseudogene. The CDR3 is made up of 17 amino acids. For the CDR3, the DNA is TGTGCCAGCAGCATATACAGGGGGCGCCTGGGCAATCAGCCCCAGCATTTT. This encodes CASSIYRGRLGNQPQHF.

This sequence joins TRBV3-1 and TRBJ2-7; no definite D call. CDR3 size: 12 residues. Trimming shortened V by 4 bases and J by 6 bases, and 10 bases separated the two germline ends. Per germline, CDR1 LGHDT and CDR2 YNNKEL (reference sequence). CDR3 nucleotides: TGTGCCAGCAGCCCTCGTCGCGGCGAGCAGTACTTC. Protein product: CASSPRRGEQYF.

The CDR3, as DNA: TGTGCCAGCAGTGACCACGGGACTACTATAAACGAGCAGTACTTC. It is translated as CASSDHGTTINEQYF. The rearrangement joins TRBV7-9 to TRBJ2-7, with 7 bases lining up with TRBD2. Germline assignment: CDR1 SEHNR and CDR2 FQNEAQ (reference sequence). Trimming cost V 6 bases and J 5 bases; bases outside gene matches: 13. The CDR3 loop spans 15 amino acids. Looking up the rest from reference TRBV7-9 and TRBJ2-7 gives the full variable domain: DTGVSQNPRHKITKRGQNVTFRCDPISEHNRLYWYRQTLGQGPEFLTYFQNEAQLEKSRLLSDRFSAERPKGSFSTLEIQRTEQGDSAMYLCASSDHGTTINEQYFGPGTRLTVT.

The chain joins TRBV12-3 or TRBV12-4 to TRBJ2-7; TRBD2 agrees at 9 bases. This CDR3 contains 17 residues. J was trimmed by 5 bases and V by 3 bases; bases with no gene match: 14. The CDR3 sequence is CASSFVAGGSPTDEQYF. In nucleotides, the CDR3 is TGTGCCAGCAGTTTTGTTGCGGGAGGGTCTCCCACTGACGAGCAGTACTTC.

This clonotype was observed at least ten times. The chain is built from TRBV16 and TRBJ2-7; possible D gene TRBD2, 5 bases. There are 14 residues in the CDR3. V lost 4 bases, J lost 0 bases, and 10 bases lay in between. The germline CDR1 and CDR2 sequences are KGHSY and FQNENV. The CDR3, as DNA: TGTGCCAGCAGCCTTCCCGCGGGCTCCTACGAGCAGTACTTC. It encodes CASSLPAGSYEQYF.